This is a list of T cell receptor beta chains from one sample in a study of glioma-infiltrating T cells. In TCRdb, the multiplex PCR reads were re-called with MiXCR into one record per CDR3 protein. The sample yields under 200,000 distinct CDR3 sequences, over 30% seen once. Sequenced input: glioma tissue, nonneoplastic brain tissue, or PBMCs (not recorded which). The receptor source for this set is a human donor with low-grade glioma or glioblastoma, undergoing nonglioma brain surgery, or in good health (not recorded which). CDR3s include the opening cysteine and the closing phenylalanine or tryptophan. A D gene is named only where the DNA matches it firmly. Size is omitted from some rows. Given values are once, few, many or a class for expanded clones.

j_call	d_call	v_call	clone_size	cdr3_aa	cdr3_nt
TRBJ2-1	.	TRBV4-1	many	CASSQVQGVAEQFF	TGCGCCAGCAGCCAAGTTCAGGGTGTGGCTGAGCAGTTCTTC
TRBJ2-1	TRBD2	TRBV7-9	.	CASSSLAGGLGSEQFF	TGTGCCAGCAGCTCTTTAGCGGGAGGGCTTGGAAGTGAGCAGTTCTTC
TRBJ1-1	.	TRBV7-2	many	CASSLARSYTEAFF	TGTGCCAGCAGCTTAGCGCGGTCCTACACTGAAGCTTTCTTT
TRBJ2-5	TRBD2	TRBV19	few	CASSRGLTETQYF	TGTGCCAGTAGTAGGGGACTAACAGAGACCCAGTACTTC
TRBJ2-3	TRBD2	TRBV27	.	CASRWTSGAGDTQYF	TGTGCCAGCAGATGGACTAGCGGGGCCGGAGATACGCAGTATTTT
TRBJ2-1	TRBD2	TRBV30	.	CAWKPSGRARHREQFF	TGTGCCTGGAAACCCAGCGGGAGGGCCCGTCATAGGGAGCAGTTCTTC
TRBJ2-1	TRBD1	TRBV7-9	.	CASSLASGTGRVNEQFF	TGTGCCAGCAGCTTAGCCTCCGGGACAGGGAGGGTTAATGAGCAGTTCTTC
TRBJ1-2	.	TRBV6-6	.	CASSYSAGEFDYGYNF	TGTGCCAGCAGTTACTCGGCCGGGGAGTTCGACTATGGCTACAACTTC
TRBJ2-7	.	TRBV7-2	many	CASSDSPYEQYF	TGTGCCAGCAGCGACTCCCCCTACGAGCAGTACTTC
TRBJ2-5	.	TRBV19	many	CASSLHDGVQETQYF	TGTGCCAGTAGTCTTCATGACGGAGTTCAAGAGACCCAGTACTTC
TRBJ2-7	TRBD2	TRBV7-2	.	CASSLDPGLAYEQYF	TGTGCCAGCAGCTTAGACCCGGGACTAGCCTACGAGCAGTACTTC
TRBJ2-1	TRBD1	TRBV15	many	CATSRGRGLSGNEQFF	TGTGCCACCAGCAGAGGAAGGGGGCTATCGGGGAATGAGCAGTTCTTC
TRBJ1-4	.	TRBV28	many	CASSLTRDRLKKLFF	TGTGCCAGCAGTTTAACTCGAGACAGATTAAAAAAACTGTTTTTT
TRBJ1-3	TRBD1	TRBV28	many	CASSPRTGGNGNTIYF	TGTGCCAGCAGTCCCCGGACAGGGGGCAATGGAAACACCATATATTTT
TRBJ2-3	TRBD1	TRBV5-1	.	CASSLDGTGATATQYF	TGCGCCAGCAGCTTGGACGGGACAGGAGCCACAGCTACGCAGTATTTT
TRBJ2-7	TRBD2	TRBV7-8	.	CASSPGLAGASYEQYF	TGTGCCAGCAGCCCGGGACTAGCGGGCGCCTCCTACGAGCAGTACTTC
TRBJ1-2	.	TRBV29-1	.	CSVLRDYGYTF	TGCAGCGTCTTGAGGGACTATGGCTACACCTTC
TRBJ2-7	.	TRBV6-6	many	CASSYAGNHYEQYF	TGTGCCAGCAGTTACGCAGGGAACCACTACGAGCAGTACTTC